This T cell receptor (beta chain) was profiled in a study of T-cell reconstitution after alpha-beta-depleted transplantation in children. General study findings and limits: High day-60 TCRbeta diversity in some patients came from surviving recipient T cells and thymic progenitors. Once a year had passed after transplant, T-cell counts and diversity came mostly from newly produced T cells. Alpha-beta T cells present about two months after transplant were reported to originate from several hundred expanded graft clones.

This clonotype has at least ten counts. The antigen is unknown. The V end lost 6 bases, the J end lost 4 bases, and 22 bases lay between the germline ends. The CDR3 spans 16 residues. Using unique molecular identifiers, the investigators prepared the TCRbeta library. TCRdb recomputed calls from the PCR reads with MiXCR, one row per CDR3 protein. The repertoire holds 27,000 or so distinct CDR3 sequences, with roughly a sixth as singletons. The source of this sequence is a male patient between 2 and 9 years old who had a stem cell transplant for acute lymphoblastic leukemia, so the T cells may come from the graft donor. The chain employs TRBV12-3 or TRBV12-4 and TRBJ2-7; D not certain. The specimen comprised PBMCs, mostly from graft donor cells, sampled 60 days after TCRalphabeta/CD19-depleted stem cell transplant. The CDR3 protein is CASSPALDDLSYEQYF. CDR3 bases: TGTGCCAGCAGCCCTGCCCTGGATGACCTTTCATACGAGCAGTACTTC.